This T cell receptor (beta chain) was captured in a study of preoperative IRX-2 immunotherapy in early breast cancer. Profiling relied on immunoSEQ multiplex PCR, and the TCRdb table lists in-frame clones only, not all of them. The profile shows approximately 98,000 clones, around 86% of them singletons. CDR3 length: 14 residues. From germline, CDR1 is SGHDN and CDR2 FVKESK. The V segment lost 2 bases and the J segment 2 bases; nucleotides outside the gene matches: 3. Treatment specified: preoperative locoregional IRX-2 cytokine immunotherapy. Preoperative locoregional IRX-2 cytokine immunotherapy was tested in the phase Ib source study. The count of this clone is one.

This sequence was found in a human donor with breast cancer. The specimen comprised tumor tissue, sampled after IRX-2 immunotherapy. V and J are TRBV14 and TRBJ2-7; 7 bases agree with TRBD1. The DNA of the CDR3 is TGTGCCAGCAGCCAAATGACAGGGCCCTACGAGCAGTACTTC. It specifies CASSQMTGPYEQYF. The whole variable domain, remainder taken from reference TRBV14 and TRBJ2-7, is EAGVTQFPSHSVIEKGQTVTLRCDPISGHDNLYWYRRVMGKEIKFLLHFVKESKQDESGMPNNRFLAERTGGTYSTLKVQPAELEDSGVYFCASSQMTGPYEQYFGPGTRLTVT.